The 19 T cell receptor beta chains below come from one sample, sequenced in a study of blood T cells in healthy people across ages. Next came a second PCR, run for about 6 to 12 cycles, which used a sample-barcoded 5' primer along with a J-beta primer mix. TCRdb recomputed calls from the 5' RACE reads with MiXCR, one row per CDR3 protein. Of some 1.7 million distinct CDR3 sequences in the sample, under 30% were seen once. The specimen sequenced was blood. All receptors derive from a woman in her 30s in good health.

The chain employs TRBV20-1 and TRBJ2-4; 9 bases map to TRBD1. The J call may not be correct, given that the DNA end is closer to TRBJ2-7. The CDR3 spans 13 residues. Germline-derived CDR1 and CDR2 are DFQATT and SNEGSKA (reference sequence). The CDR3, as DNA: TGCAGTGCGGATAGACAGGGGGACTACGAGCAGTACTTC. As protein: CSADRQGDYEQYF.

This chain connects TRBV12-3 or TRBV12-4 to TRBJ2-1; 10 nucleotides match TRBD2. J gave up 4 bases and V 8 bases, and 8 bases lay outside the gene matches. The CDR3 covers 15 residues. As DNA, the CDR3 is TGTGCCAGCTTGCCACTAGCGGGACGATACAATGAGCAGTTCTTC. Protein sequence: CASLPLAGRYNEQFF.

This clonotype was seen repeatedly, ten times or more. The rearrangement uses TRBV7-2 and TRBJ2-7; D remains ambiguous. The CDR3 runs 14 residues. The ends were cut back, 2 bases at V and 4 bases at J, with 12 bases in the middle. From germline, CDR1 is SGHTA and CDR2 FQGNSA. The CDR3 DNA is TGTGCCAGCAGCTTAACTCCAGGTCTTTACGAGCAGTACTTC. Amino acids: CASSLTPGLYEQYF.

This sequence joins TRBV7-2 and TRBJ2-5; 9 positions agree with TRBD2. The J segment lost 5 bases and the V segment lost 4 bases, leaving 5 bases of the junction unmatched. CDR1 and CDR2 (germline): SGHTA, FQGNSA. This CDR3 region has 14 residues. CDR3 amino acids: CASSSTLAGETQYF. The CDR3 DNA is TGTGCCAGCAGCTCGACCCTAGCGGGGGAGACCCAGTACTTC.

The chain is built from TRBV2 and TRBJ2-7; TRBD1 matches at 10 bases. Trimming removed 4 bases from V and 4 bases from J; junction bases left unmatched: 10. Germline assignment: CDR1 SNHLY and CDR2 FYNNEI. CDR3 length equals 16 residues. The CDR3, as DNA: TGTGCCAGCAGTGTCCCCCGGGACAGGGGAGGATACGAGCAGTACTTC. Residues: CASSVPRDRGGYEQYF.

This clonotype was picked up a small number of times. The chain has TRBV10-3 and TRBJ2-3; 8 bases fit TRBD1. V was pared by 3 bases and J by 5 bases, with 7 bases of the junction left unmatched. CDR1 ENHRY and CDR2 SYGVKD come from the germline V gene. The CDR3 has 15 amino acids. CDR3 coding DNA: TGTGCCATCAGTGAAAGGACAGGGAAAGTAGATACGCAGTATTTT. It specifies CAISERTGKVDTQYF.

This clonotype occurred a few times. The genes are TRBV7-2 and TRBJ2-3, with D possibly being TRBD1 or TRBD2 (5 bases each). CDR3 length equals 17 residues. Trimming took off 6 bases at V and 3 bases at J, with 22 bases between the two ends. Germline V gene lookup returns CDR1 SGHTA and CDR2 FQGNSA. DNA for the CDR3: TGTGCCAGCAGGCGATCCGGGACCCATAGGGGTACAGATACGCAGTATTTT. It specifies CASRRSGTHRGTDTQYF.

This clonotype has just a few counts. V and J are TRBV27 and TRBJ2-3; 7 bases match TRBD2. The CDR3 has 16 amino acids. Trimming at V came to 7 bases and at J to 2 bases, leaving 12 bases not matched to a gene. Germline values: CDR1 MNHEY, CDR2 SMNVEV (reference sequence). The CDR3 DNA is TGTGCCAGCACCTTCCAGCGGGGAAGTCCCACAGATACGCAGTATTTT. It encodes CASTFQRGSPTDTQYF.

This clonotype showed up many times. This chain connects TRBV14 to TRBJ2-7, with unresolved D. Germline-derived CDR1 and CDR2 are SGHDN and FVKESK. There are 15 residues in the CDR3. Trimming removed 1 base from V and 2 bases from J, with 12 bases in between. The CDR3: CASSQGVRLPYEQYF. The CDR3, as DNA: TGTGCCAGCAGCCAAGGGGTCCGTTTGCCCTACGAGCAGTACTTC.

Here the CDR3 reads CASSWGSWSGYTF. The CDR3 DNA is TGTGCCAGCAGCTGGGGTTCTTGGAGTGGCTACACCTTC. This chain uses TRBV12-3 or TRBV12-4 with TRBJ1-2; no clear D gene. CDR3 length equals 13 residues. Trimming cost V 6 bases and J 7 bases, with 15 bases left between them.

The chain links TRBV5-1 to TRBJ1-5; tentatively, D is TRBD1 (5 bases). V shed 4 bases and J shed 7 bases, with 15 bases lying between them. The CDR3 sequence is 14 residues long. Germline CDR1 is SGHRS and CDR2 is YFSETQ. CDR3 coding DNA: TGCGCCAGCAGCCCGCAGGGTGGAAGGCAGCCCCAGCATTTT. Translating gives CASSPQGGRQPQHF.

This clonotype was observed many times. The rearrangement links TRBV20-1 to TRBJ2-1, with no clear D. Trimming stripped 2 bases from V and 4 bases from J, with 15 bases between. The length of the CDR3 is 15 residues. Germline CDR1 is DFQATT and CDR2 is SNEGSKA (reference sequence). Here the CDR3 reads CSARILEASYNEQFF. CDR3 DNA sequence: TGCAGTGCTAGAATTTTAGAGGCGTCTTACAATGAGCAGTTCTTC.

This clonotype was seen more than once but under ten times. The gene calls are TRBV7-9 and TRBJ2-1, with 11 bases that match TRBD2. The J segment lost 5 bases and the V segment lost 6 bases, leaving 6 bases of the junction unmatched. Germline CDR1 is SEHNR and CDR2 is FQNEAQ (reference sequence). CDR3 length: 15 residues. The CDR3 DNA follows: TGTGCCAGCAGACCGACTAGCGGGGAACACAATGAGCAGTTCTTC. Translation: CASRPTSGEHNEQFF.

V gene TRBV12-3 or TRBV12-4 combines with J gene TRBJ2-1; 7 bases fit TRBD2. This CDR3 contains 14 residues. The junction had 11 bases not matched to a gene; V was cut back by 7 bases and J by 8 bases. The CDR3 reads CASMGTTRPDEQFF. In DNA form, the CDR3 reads TGTGCCAGCATGGGGACTACGAGGCCGGATGAGCAGTTCTTC.

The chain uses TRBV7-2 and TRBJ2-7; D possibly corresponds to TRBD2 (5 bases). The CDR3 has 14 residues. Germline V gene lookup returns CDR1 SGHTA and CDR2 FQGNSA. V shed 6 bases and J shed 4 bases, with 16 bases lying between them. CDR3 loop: CASSLAGTLYEQYF. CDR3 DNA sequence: TGTGCCAGCAGTCTAGCCGGAACTCTGTACGAGCAGTACTTC.

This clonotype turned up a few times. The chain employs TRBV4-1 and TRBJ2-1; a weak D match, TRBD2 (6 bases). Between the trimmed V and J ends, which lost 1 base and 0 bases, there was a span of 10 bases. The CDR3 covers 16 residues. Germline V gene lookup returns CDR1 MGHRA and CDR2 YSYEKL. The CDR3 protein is CASSQARGSSYNEQFF. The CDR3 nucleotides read TGCGCCAGCAGCCAAGCCCGGGGGAGCTCCTACAATGAGCAGTTCTTC.

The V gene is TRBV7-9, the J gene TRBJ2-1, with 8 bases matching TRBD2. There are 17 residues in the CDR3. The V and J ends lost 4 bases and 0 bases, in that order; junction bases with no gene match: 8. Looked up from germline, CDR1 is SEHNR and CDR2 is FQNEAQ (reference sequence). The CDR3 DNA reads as TGTGCCAGCAGCTCGACAGTAGCGGGATCCTCCTACAATGAGCAGTTCTTC. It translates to CASSSTVAGSSYNEQFF.

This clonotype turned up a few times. The CDR3 DNA reads TGTGCCAGCAGCTTAGGTGGCAGGGCTGCCAACGCTGTCCTCTACGAGCAGTACTTC. Protein product: CASSLGGRAANAVLYEQYF. This chain connects TRBV7-2 to TRBJ2-7, with a tentative D call TRBD1 (5 bases). The CDR3 is 19 amino acids. Germline CDR1 SGHTA, CDR2 FQGNSA. V was pared by 1 base and J by 3 bases, with 25 bases between.

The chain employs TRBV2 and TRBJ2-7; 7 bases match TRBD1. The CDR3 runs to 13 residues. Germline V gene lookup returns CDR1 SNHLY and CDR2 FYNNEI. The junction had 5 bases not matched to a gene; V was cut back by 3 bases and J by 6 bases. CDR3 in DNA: TGTGCCAGCAGTGATCCGAACAGGGGCGAGCAGTACTTC. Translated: CASSDPNRGEQYF.